A single TCR beta chain is shown here with its context. This clonotype occurred many times. No antigen is known for it. It has no much larger one-base neighbor in the sample; base qualities were not kept. Amplification of TCR beta CDR3 regions was carried out from RNA transcripts. For the first round of RT-PCR on the TCR CDR3, the HTBI primer set was used together with the Qiagen OneStep RT-PCR kit. The libraries were constructed in a second round of multiplex PCR and then size-selected and purified. The libraries were sequenced on an Illumina HiSeq2000 using paired-end 100 bp reads. The authors processed their data as follows. SOAPnuke was used to process the raw data, removing reads that contained adapters or uncalled bases, had a mean Phred below 15, or lacked an exact match to the constant primer or identifier. High-quality paired reads were merged using COPE v1.2.5, and each unique nucleotide sequence was defined as a clonotype. Clonotypes were aligned to IMGT TRBV, TRBD and TRBJ reference segments using MiTCR v1.1. The analysis was restricted to V-J combinations with a frequency above 0.0001, which together covered roughly 99% of the repertoires. A TCS score was defined as the ratio between F50 (clonal expansion) and ExV (chaos), using BLOSUM62-based TCRdist between CDR3 peptides within each V-J. Welch's t-statistics and random forest reduced roughly 500 V-J features to under 15, which were used in a naive Bayes classifier (R e1071). The Morisita-Horn index was used to measure how similar the thyroid and blood repertoires were. TCRdb ran its own pipeline on the public reads, namely fastp trimming at Q25 and MiXCR clone calling, and kept in-frame beta chains. Each entry is one CDR3 protein sequence, shown with its most common DNA and genes. These V and J calls derive from TCRdb rather than the authors' analysis. The sample records 750,000 to 950,000 distinct CDR3 sequences, 38% of which are singletons. The leading ten clones occupy over 8% of the sample.

Graves' hyperthyroidism was defined as stable when no progression to ophthalmopathy occurred over 18 months of follow-up. Hyperthyroidism patients were newly diagnosed, with disease duration under 2 months, and aged 18 to 65 years. Patients with uncontrolled infections, other autoimmune diseases, pregnancy or lactation were excluded. Diagnoses relied on clinical symptoms, serum thyroxine and TRAb, thyroid ultrasound and orbital computed tomography. PBMCs were isolated from 8 to 10 ml of fresh peripheral blood by Ficoll-Paque density gradient centrifugation. Total RNA was extracted using Trizol reagent, and RNA quality was assessed on an Agilent 2100 Bioanalyzer. This sample stems from a study of T cells in Graves' hyperthyroidism and ophthalmopathy (dated by TCRdb to between 2017 and 2020). About the investigation overall: Peripheral blood was collected at initial diagnosis, before any treatment. A discovery cohort of roughly 100 patients, approximately 45 with Graves' ophthalmopathy and 57 with stable Graves' hyperthyroidism, was used to find distinguishing TCR V-J signatures. An independent validation cohort of under 20 hyperthyroidism patients and about 15 patients who later progressed to ophthalmopathy tested prospective prediction of ophthalmopathy. The 100 or so discovery patients were randomly split 7:3 into training and test sets. In over five Graves' hyperthyroidism patients, the study also compared T-cell repertoires from thyroid tissue with T-cell repertoires from blood. After sampling, hyperthyroidism patients received methimazole starting at 30 mg daily, and ophthalmopathy patients received high-dose intravenous methylprednisolone. The paper reports TCR Vbeta CDR3 sequencing of over 130 peripheral blood samples: some 41 ophthalmopathy, fewer than 85 hyperthyroidism and around 17 progressor patients.

Counted from cysteine to phenylalanine, this CDR3 has 12 amino acids. Only CDR3 DNA is held: 36 bases, read in frame from base 1. CDR1 and CDR2 (SQVTM, ANQGSEA) derive from the germline V gene. Trimming accounts for 4 bases at V and 7 bases at J, while the number of junction bases matched to no gene is 7. Beyond this particular receptor, the publication reports: In validation, progression to ophthalmopathy was predicted by the model with 70% to 71% sensitivity and 72% to 80% specificity, a median of 6.5 months before onset. A model built on a 13 V-J signature distinguished ophthalmopathy from stable hyperthyroidism, reaching roughly 88% sensitivity and about 81% specificity in cross-validation and 80%/75% in testing. Sample size was not statistically predetermined, and investigators were not blinded to group allocation. Most expanded thyroid clonotypes (frequency above 0.001) were also detected in blood, suggesting blood repertoires may reflect thyroid immune responses.

The receptor's source is a man between 18 and 29 years old with Graves' hyperthyroidism. Input material: blood. The rearrangement combines TRBV29-1 with TRBJ2-7, with 7 middle bases fitting TRBD2. The CDR3 here reads CSVVAGDREQYF. The DNA is TGCAGCGTTGTCGCGGGAGATCGAGAGCAGTACTTC.